The clone carrying this T cell receptor beta chain was seen only once. The sample comes from a study of cytomegalovirus exposure and HLA in healthy donors. Researchers ran the PCR with 60 Vbeta and 13 Jbeta primers. Sequencing was performed with immunoSEQ multiplex PCR; in TCRdb, only in-frame clones are kept and a portion is missing. The sample consists of about 35,000 clones, more than 80% of them appearing once. J was trimmed by 7 bases and V by 2 bases; bases with no gene match: 3. CDR1 and CDR2 from the germline V gene are PRHDT and FYEKMQ (reference sequence). This CDR3 region has 13 residues. The source is a male donor in good health and CMV-seronegative. The sample comprised PBMCs. V is TRBV13 and J is TRBJ1-2; 8 nucleotides agree with TRBD1. The CDR3 protein is CASSLSGGGGYTF. The CDR3 DNA sequence: TGTGCCAGCAGCTTATCAGGGGGCGGTGGCTACACCTTC. Looking up the rest from reference TRBV13 and TRBJ1-2 gives the full variable domain: AAGVIQSPRHLIKEKRETATLKCYPIPRHDTVYWYQQGPGQDPQFLISFYEKMQSDKGSIPDRFSAQQFSDYHSELNMSSLELGDSALYFCASSLSGGGGYTFGSGTRLTVV.